These T cell receptor beta chains were read from a single sample in a study of shared clonotypes between healthy human individuals. The assay was immunoSEQ multiplex PCR, and TCRdb's table has in-frame clones only and misses some. This sample has 530,000 or so clones, with 60% to 80% found just once. The specimen sequenced was PBMCs. These receptor sequences come from a woman aged 40 to 55 in good health. Some clones in this sample may be carry-over from other donors' samples. The CDR3 runs from the conserved cysteine through the conserved F or W. Fields, in order: V gene, D gene, CDR3 length, clone size, J gene, CDR3 protein, CDR3 DNA. D genes are given only for firm matches. The size of a clone is reported for some rows only, either as once, few or many, or as a class for expanded clones.

TRBV27	.	12	many	TRBJ1-4	CASRGEREELFF	TGTGCCAGCAGGGGGGAGCGGGAGGAACTGTTTTTT
TRBV7-7	TRBD2	13	many	TRBJ2-5	CATSRGEGETQYF	TGTGCTACCTCCCGGGGGGAGGGAGAGACCCAGTACTTC
TRBV2	TRBD1	13	.	TRBJ1-2	CASSETGADGYTF	TGTGCCAGCAGTGAGACAGGGGCCGATGGCTACACCTTC
TRBV7-2	TRBD1	16	.	TRBJ1-5	CASRRDRGRTDQPQHF	TGTGCCAGCAGAAGGGACAGGGGGCGAACGGATCAGCCCCAGCATTTT
TRBV7-2	.	15	.	TRBJ2-1	CASSRERRGDNEQFF	TGTGCCAGCAGCCGCGAGCGGCGGGGAGACAATGAGCAGTTCTTC
TRBV28	TRBD1	15	.	TRBJ1-2	CASSLKGALNYGYTF	TGTGCCAGCAGTTTAAAGGGGGCGCTTAACTATGGCTACACCTTC
TRBV30	.	16	few	TRBJ2-1	CAWSSDTRRGRVEQFF	TGTGCCTGGAGTAGTGACACTAGGCGAGGAAGAGTTGAGCAGTTCTTC
TRBV7-3	TRBD2	16	.	TRBJ2-2	CASSGVSGGNTGELFF	TGTGCCAGCAGCGGAGTAAGCGGGGGTAACACCGGGGAGCTGTTTTTT
TRBV18	.	14	.	TRBJ1-1	CASSPGTANTEAFF	TGTGCCAGCTCCCCCGGGACGGCGAACACTGAAGCTTTCTTT
TRBV29-1	.	12	.	TRBJ1-1	CSVEPPVTEAFF	TGCAGCGTTGAACCCCCAGTCACTGAAGCTTTCTTT
TRBV2	TRBD2	18	.	TRBJ2-1	CASSGTSGSPGSYNEQFF	TGTGCCAGCAGTGGGACTAGCGGGAGCCCCGGGTCCTACAATGAGCAGTTCTTC
TRBV29-1	TRBD2	15	.	TRBJ2-3	CSVAVGGRDTDTQYF	TGCAGCGTTGCAGTAGGCGGGAGGGACACAGATACGCAGTATTTT
TRBV30	TRBD1	13	.	TRBJ1-4	CAWSRGPNEKLFF	TGTGCCTGGAGTAGGGGGCCTAATGAAAAACTGTTTTTT
TRBV27	TRBD2	17	.	TRBJ2-5	CASSFGLASGSVETQYF	TGTGCCAGCAGTTTCGGTTTGGCTAGCGGGAGTGTAGAGACCCAGTACTTC
TRBV30	TRBD1	13	once	TRBJ2-7	CAWGGTGFYEQYF	TGTGCCTGGGGGGGGACAGGGTTCTACGAGCAGTACTTC
TRBV10-1	.	11	few	TRBJ1-2	CASSGGAGYTF	TGCGCCAGCAGTGGTGGGGCTGGCTACACCTTC
TRBV7-2	TRBD1	15	.	TRBJ2-3	CASSPRQGDADTQYF	TGTGCCAGCAGCCCCCGGCAGGGGGATGCAGATACGCAGTATTTT
TRBV7-7	.	16	few	TRBJ2-1	CASSLRAGSSYNEQFF	TGTGCTAGCAGCTTAAGGGCGGGGAGCTCCTACAATGAGCAGTTCTTC